The rows below give T cell receptor beta chains drawn from one sample of a study of blood T cell repertoires in COVID-19. The data were produced by immunoSEQ multiplex PCR, yet TCRdb's version contains in-frame clones alone and is incomplete. This sample has 160,000 or so clones, with more than 75% found just once. Sequencing was done on a sample of peripheral blood. Receptors originate from a man younger than 35 with acute or convalescent COVID-19. The CDR3 runs from the conserved cysteine through the conserved F or W. A D gene is named only where the DNA matches it firmly. Part of the rows lack a size; the others show once, few, many or a class for expanded clones.

d_gene: TRBD2
abundance: once
v_gene: TRBV4-1
j_gene: TRBJ2-7
CDR3nt: TGCGCCAGCAGCCAAGTCCGACTAGCGGGAGTCTACGAGCAGTACTTC
CDR3aa: CASSQVRLAGVYEQYF

d_gene: TRBD1
abundance: .
v_gene: TRBV29-1
j_gene: TRBJ1-3
CDR3nt: TGCAGCGGTAAAACAGGGGGGAGAAACACCATATATTTT
CDR3aa: CSGKTGGRNTIYF

d_gene: TRBD1
abundance: .
v_gene: TRBV19
j_gene: TRBJ1-2
CDR3nt: TGTGCCAGTAGTATAGGGGGACAGGGAACTAACTATGGCTACACCTTC
CDR3aa: CASSIGGQGTNYGYTF

d_gene: TRBD1
abundance: .
v_gene: TRBV10-3
j_gene: TRBJ1-5
CDR3nt: TGTGCCATCAGTGATATACCGGGACAGGGTAGCAATCAGCCCCAGCATTTT
CDR3aa: CAISDIPGQGSNQPQHF

d_gene: .
abundance: .
v_gene: TRBV27
j_gene: TRBJ1-6
CDR3nt: TGTGCCAGCAGATCAGGGTCTTCCCGCTATAATTCACCCCTCCACTTT
CDR3aa: CASRSGSSRYNSPLHF

d_gene: TRBD1
abundance: .
v_gene: TRBV24-1
j_gene: TRBJ2-7
CDR3nt: TGTGCCACCAGTGATTGGGACAGGGGAAGGCAGTACTTC
CDR3aa: CATSDWDRGRQYF

d_gene: .
abundance: once
v_gene: TRBV28
j_gene: TRBJ2-7
CDR3nt: TGTGCCAGCACAACAGGGCCAACCTACGAGCAGTACTTC
CDR3aa: CASTTGPTYEQYF

d_gene: .
abundance: .
v_gene: TRBV5-1
j_gene: TRBJ1-4
CDR3nt: TGCGCCAGCAGCTCCGGTGGAGGAGCAACTAATGAAAAACTGTTTTTT
CDR3aa: CASSSGGGATNEKLFF

d_gene: .
abundance: .
v_gene: TRBV27
j_gene: TRBJ1-4
CDR3nt: TGTGCCAGCAGTTTAGGCTGGGGGGGTCTAGGTGAAAAACTGTTTTTT
CDR3aa: CASSLGWGGLGEKLFF

d_gene: TRBD1
abundance: .
v_gene: TRBV27
j_gene: TRBJ1-2
CDR3nt: TGTGCCAGCAGTTTGGGACAGGACTCTGGCTACACCTTC
CDR3aa: CASSLGQDSGYTF

d_gene: TRBD1
abundance: .
v_gene: TRBV5-8
j_gene: TRBJ2-1
CDR3nt: TGTGCCAGCAGCCAACGCGGGACAGGGCACAATGAGCAGTTCTTC
CDR3aa: CASSQRGTGHNEQFF

d_gene: .
abundance: .
v_gene: TRBV5-1
j_gene: TRBJ2-7
CDR3nt: TGCGCCAGCAGCTTGGGACACGACGTTGGGAGTAACGAGCAGTACTTC
CDR3aa: CASSLGHDVGSNEQYF

d_gene: TRBD1
abundance: .
v_gene: TRBV4-1
j_gene: TRBJ2-1
CDR3nt: TGCGCCAGCAGCCCTACAGGGGGTCAGAATGAGCAGTTCTTC
CDR3aa: CASSPTGGQNEQFF

d_gene: TRBD2
abundance: .
v_gene: TRBV7-9
j_gene: TRBJ2-3
CDR3nt: TGTGCCAGCAGCTTAGGGTCCAGCGGGAGATCCTTGGGCACAGATACGCAGTATTTT
CDR3aa: CASSLGSSGRSLGTDTQYF

d_gene: .
abundance: .
v_gene: TRBV25-1
j_gene: TRBJ2-1
CDR3nt: TGTGCCAGCAGTAACTTCTACAATGAGCAGTTCTTC
CDR3aa: CASSNFYNEQFF

d_gene: TRBD2
abundance: .
v_gene: TRBV24-1
j_gene: TRBJ2-2
CDR3nt: TGTGCCACCAGTGATCCCGATTTCGGGAGGGAGAACACCGGGGAGCTGTTTTTT
CDR3aa: CATSDPDFGRENTGELFF

d_gene: TRBD1
abundance: few
v_gene: TRBV24-1
j_gene: TRBJ2-6
CDR3nt: TGTGCCACCAGTGACCGACAGGGCTCTGGGGCCAACGTCCTGACTTTC
CDR3aa: CATSDRQGSGANVLTF

d_gene: .
abundance: .
v_gene: TRBV6-1
j_gene: TRBJ1-1
CDR3nt: TGTGCCAGCAGTGAAGTGAGGGGGGGCTCTGAAGCTTTCTTT
CDR3aa: CASSEVRGGSEAFF

d_gene: .
abundance: .
v_gene: TRBV14
j_gene: TRBJ1-3
CDR3nt: TGTGCCAGCAGCCAAGATCTTGAGCACTCTGGAAACACCATATATTTT
CDR3aa: CASSQDLEHSGNTIYF

d_gene: .
abundance: .
v_gene: TRBV18
j_gene: TRBJ1-4
CDR3nt: TGTGCCAGCTCACCACCGAAAAACAGCCTTAATGAAAAACTGTTTTTT
CDR3aa: CASSPPKNSLNEKLFF

d_gene: .
abundance: .
v_gene: TRBV19
j_gene: TRBJ2-2
CDR3nt: TGTGCCAGTAGTATAGATTACGGGGGTGGCGGGGAGCTGTTTTTT
CDR3aa: CASSIDYGGGGELFF

d_gene: TRBD1
abundance: .
v_gene: TRBV5-5
j_gene: TRBJ1-5
CDR3nt: TGTGCCAGCAGCCTTCGGGACAGGGGGCTGAGCAATCAGCCCCAGCATTTT
CDR3aa: CASSLRDRGLSNQPQHF

d_gene: TRBD1
abundance: .
v_gene: TRBV12-3/TRBV12-4
j_gene: TRBJ2-1
CDR3nt: TGTGCCAGCAGTTTTAGGGACAGGAATGAGCAGTTCTTC
CDR3aa: CASSFRDRNEQFF

d_gene: .
abundance: .
v_gene: TRBV5-6
j_gene: TRBJ2-7
CDR3nt: TGTGCCAGCAGCTTGGCCGCTAGCGCCTACGAGCAGTACTTC
CDR3aa: CASSLAASAYEQYF

d_gene: TRBD1
abundance: .
v_gene: TRBV5-1
j_gene: TRBJ2-7
CDR3nt: TGCGCCAGCAGCAATGACAGGGGGACCTACGAGCAGTACTTC
CDR3aa: CASSNDRGTYEQYF

d_gene: TRBD1
abundance: .
v_gene: TRBV9
j_gene: TRBJ1-3
CDR3nt: TGTGCCAGCAGGCCGGGACAGGGGGCCTCTGGAAACACCATATATTTT
CDR3aa: CASRPGQGASGNTIYF

d_gene: TRBD1
abundance: .
v_gene: TRBV7-9
j_gene: TRBJ2-1
CDR3nt: TGTGCCAGCAGGAGGACAGGGAAGCAGTTCTTC
CDR3aa: CASRRTGKQFF

d_gene: .
abundance: .
v_gene: TRBV9
j_gene: TRBJ2-3
CDR3nt: TGTGCCAGCAGCACTGGGGGGGACATATACTCTAGCACAGATACGCAGTATTTT
CDR3aa: CASSTGGDIYSSTDTQYF

d_gene: TRBD1
abundance: .
v_gene: TRBV6-2/TRBV6-3
j_gene: TRBJ2-6
CDR3nt: TGTGCCAGCAGTTACCGTCTGACAGGGATCAGCTCTGGGGCCAACGTCCTGACTTTC
CDR3aa: CASSYRLTGISSGANVLTF

d_gene: TRBD1
abundance: .
v_gene: TRBV27
j_gene: TRBJ1-2
CDR3nt: TGTGCCAGCAGTTTATTACCCCTGACAGGGAACTATGGCTACACCTTC
CDR3aa: CASSLLPLTGNYGYTF

d_gene: .
abundance: .
v_gene: TRBV7-2
j_gene: TRBJ1-2
CDR3nt: TGTGCCAGCAGCTTAGTTCTCGTTGGCTACACCTTC
CDR3aa: CASSLVLVGYTF

d_gene: .
abundance: .
v_gene: TRBV19
j_gene: TRBJ1-5
CDR3nt: TGTGCCAGTAGTATTTCCCTCACAAGTCAGCCCCAGCATTTT
CDR3aa: CASSISLTSQPQHF

d_gene: .
abundance: .
v_gene: TRBV7-2
j_gene: TRBJ1-1
CDR3nt: TGTGCCAGCAGCTTGGCAGGGGTCGGGAACACTGAAGCTTTCTTT
CDR3aa: CASSLAGVGNTEAFF

d_gene: .
abundance: .
v_gene: TRBV5-1
j_gene: TRBJ1-5
CDR3nt: TGCGCCAGCAGCCCCAGGGGAGGCAATCAGCCCCAGCATTTT
CDR3aa: CASSPRGGNQPQHF

d_gene: .
abundance: once
v_gene: TRBV2
j_gene: TRBJ1-3
CDR3nt: TGTGCCAGCAGTGAATACGGGACTCGTAGACTCAGCTCTGGAAACACCATATATTTT
CDR3aa: CASSEYGTRRLSSGNTIYF

d_gene: .
abundance: .
v_gene: TRBV5-5
j_gene: TRBJ1-1
CDR3nt: TGTGCCAGCAGCTTGTATCACCTTACAGTGAACACTGAAGCTTTCTTT
CDR3aa: CASSLYHLTVNTEAFF

d_gene: .
abundance: .
v_gene: TRBV19
j_gene: TRBJ1-1
CDR3nt: TGTGCCAGTACCGAACTGGGACACGGAGGCACTGAAGCTTTCTTT
CDR3aa: CASTELGHGGTEAFF

d_gene: TRBD1
abundance: .
v_gene: TRBV6-2/TRBV6-3
j_gene: TRBJ2-7
CDR3nt: TGTGCCAGCAGTCTTACCCAACGGGACAGAACTACTAGAACCTACGAGCAGTACTTC
CDR3aa: CASSLTQRDRTTRTYEQYF

d_gene: .
abundance: .
v_gene: TRBV19
j_gene: TRBJ2-4
CDR3nt: TGTGCCAGTAGTTCCTCACGGGGAACCCTAGCCAAAAACATTCAGTACTTC
CDR3aa: CASSSSRGTLAKNIQYF

d_gene: .
abundance: few
v_gene: TRBV18
j_gene: TRBJ1-3
CDR3nt: TGTGCCAGCTCACCACAGAGAGCTGGAAACACCATATATTTT
CDR3aa: CASSPQRAGNTIYF

d_gene: .
abundance: .
v_gene: TRBV6-1
j_gene: TRBJ2-1
CDR3nt: TGTGCCAGCAGTGAGGCGGGGAACAATGAGCAGTTCTTC
CDR3aa: CASSEAGNNEQFF

d_gene: .
abundance: .
v_gene: TRBV20-1
j_gene: TRBJ1-1
CDR3nt: TGCAGTGCTAGTCGGGGGGCCGACACTGAAGCTTTCTTT
CDR3aa: CSASRGADTEAFF

d_gene: .
abundance: .
v_gene: TRBV5-1
j_gene: TRBJ1-4
CDR3nt: TGCGCCAGCAGCTTGGACAGGACTAATGAAAAACTGTTTTTT
CDR3aa: CASSLDRTNEKLFF

d_gene: .
abundance: .
v_gene: TRBV4-1
j_gene: TRBJ1-3
CDR3nt: TGCGCCAGCAGCCAAGAACTCTCGGGAAGAAACACCATATATTTT
CDR3aa: CASSQELSGRNTIYF

d_gene: TRBD1
abundance: .
v_gene: TRBV24-1
j_gene: TRBJ2-6
CDR3nt: TGTGCCACCAGTGATCGTACAGGGGTCGGGGCCAACGTCCTGACTTTC
CDR3aa: CATSDRTGVGANVLTF

d_gene: TRBD1
abundance: once
v_gene: TRBV6-6
j_gene: TRBJ1-2
CDR3nt: TGTGCCAGCAATCAGGGGGCAAGTGGCTACACCTTC
CDR3aa: CASNQGASGYTF

d_gene: .
abundance: .
v_gene: TRBV5-1
j_gene: TRBJ1-2
CDR3nt: TGCGCCAGCAGTCCTCTACCCGCTTATGGCTACACCTTC
CDR3aa: CASSPLPAYGYTF

d_gene: .
abundance: .
v_gene: TRBV29-1
j_gene: TRBJ1-1
CDR3nt: TGCAGCGTTGAAAACAGGGAGAACACTGAAGCTTTCTTT
CDR3aa: CSVENRENTEAFF

d_gene: .
abundance: once
v_gene: TRBV4-1
j_gene: TRBJ1-2
CDR3nt: TGCGCCAGCAGCCACCTGGGGGCCCTCGGGTACACCTTC
CDR3aa: CASSHLGALGYTF

d_gene: .
abundance: .
v_gene: TRBV29-1
j_gene: TRBJ2-1
CDR3nt: TGCAGCGTTGAAGACCGGACCGGGACTGCCGTCTACAATGAGCAGTTCTTC
CDR3aa: CSVEDRTGTAVYNEQFF

d_gene: .
abundance: .
v_gene: TRBV10-3
j_gene: TRBJ1-3
CDR3nt: TGTGCCCCCCAGGGCCGGCTCTCTGGAAACACCATATATTTT
CDR3aa: CAPQGRLSGNTIYF

d_gene: .
abundance: once
v_gene: TRBV6-5
j_gene: TRBJ2-7
CDR3nt: TGTGCCAGCAGTTCAGGGATCCCCTACGAGCAGTACTTC
CDR3aa: CASSSGIPYEQYF

d_gene: TRBD1
abundance: .
v_gene: TRBV6-5
j_gene: TRBJ1-2
CDR3nt: TGTGCCAGCAGTTCTAGGACAGGGAATGGCTACACCTTC
CDR3aa: CASSSRTGNGYTF

d_gene: TRBD1
abundance: .
v_gene: TRBV11-2
j_gene: TRBJ1-4
CDR3nt: TGTGCCAGCGCTAAGGGGACAGCTTATGAAAAACTGTTTTTT
CDR3aa: CASAKGTAYEKLFF

d_gene: TRBD2
abundance: .
v_gene: TRBV19
j_gene: TRBJ2-6
CDR3nt: TGTGCCAGTAGGCGGGGGTCGGGGGCCAACGTCCTGACTTTC
CDR3aa: CASRRGSGANVLTF